This TCR beta chain was obtained from a study of blood T cell repertoires in COVID-19. The wider study: Sources were T cells, B-cell-depleted T cells, or PBMCs; the material itself was cDNA or gDNA.

Sequenced by immunoSEQ multiplex PCR; TCRdb stores in-frame clones only, minus some. Among some 96,000 clones listed, more than 75% were seen once. This CDR3 spans 16 amino acids. Trimming shortened V by 4 bases and J by 3 bases, and 16 bases separated the two germline ends. Germline values: CDR1 LGHDT, CDR2 YNNKEL (reference sequence). Sequenced material: peripheral blood. The V and J genes are TRBV3-1 (or the pseudogene TRBV3-2) and TRBJ1-3; possibly TRBD1 for D (6 bases). The TCR sequence derives from a man aged 25 to 45 in a cohort sampled during active COVID-19. CDR3 nucleotide sequence: TGTGCCAGCAGCCCAACCAGGGGACGGTATGGAAACACCATATATTTT. It encodes CASSPTRGRYGNTIYF.